The clone carrying this T cell receptor (beta chain) was detected many times. Sample time point: newly diagnosed GD, antithyroid drugs for less than 3 months. PBMC-extracted RNA yielded the TCR library. EDTA tubes received about 10 milliliters of collected peripheral blood. The data derive from a study of regulatory T cells in long-lasting Graves disease. Arm-PCR of CDR3 regions and iRepertoire HTBI primers were used to build TCR beta libraries. TCRdb fed the multiplex PCR reads into MiXCR, producing one record per CDR3 protein. Altogether around 450,000 distinct CDR3 sequences are present, approximately 16% being singletons, with the ten largest covering roughly 8%. From germline, CDR1 is SGHVS and CDR2 FNYEAQ. Germline trimming cut 5 bases from V and 6 bases from J; bases unmatched to any gene: 10. The CDR3 is 16 residues long. Another study also made use of these data, one on T cells in Graves' hyperthyroidism and ophthalmopathy.

The gene calls are TRBV7-6 and TRBJ2-1; 10 bases are shared with TRBD2. The sequence derives from a woman in her 40s with Graves disease. This specimen was peripheral blood mononuclear cells (PBMCs), taken at new diagnosis, from a patient treated with antithyroid drugs. The CDR3 DNA is TGTGCCAGCAGCCGAACGCTAGCGGGAGCGGGCAATGAGCAGTTCTTC. Protein: CASSRTLAGAGNEQFF.